Shown below are 27 T cell receptor beta chains from a single sample sequenced in a study of cytomegalovirus exposure and HLA in healthy donors. PCR used 60 Vbeta primers and 13 Jbeta primers. Profiled with immunoSEQ multiplex PCR; TCRdb holds only in-frame clones, not every one. The table records 200,000 or so clones, more than 60% of them present only once. Sequencing was done on a sample of PBMCs. These receptors were taken from a man between 50 and 59 years old in good health and CMV-seronegative.

J is TRBJ2-2 and V is TRBV5-1; TRBD2 matches at 7 bases. Germline CDR1 SGHRS, CDR2 YFSETQ. The CDR3 consists of 15 residues. The V and J ends lost 5 bases and 1 base, in that order; junction bases with no gene match: 5. The DNA for the CDR3 is TGCGCCAGCAGGGGAGCGGGAAGGAACACCGGGGAGCTGTTTTTT. This codes for CASRGAGRNTGELFF.

This sequence joins TRBV9 and TRBJ2-3; D possibly corresponds to TRBD1 (5 bases). Trimming pared 0 bases from V and 0 bases from J, leaving 17 bases between. Germline V gene data show CDR1 as SGDLS and CDR2 as YYNGEE. The CDR3 extends over 18 amino acids. CDR3 loop: CASSVASLGALSTDTQYF. In DNA form, the CDR3 reads TGTGCCAGCAGCGTAGCCAGTCTAGGGGCCCTAAGCACAGATACGCAGTATTTT.

The chain has TRBV25-1 and TRBJ2-2; 7 bases line up with TRBD1. Germline V gene data show CDR1 as MGHDK and CDR2 as SYGVNS. CDR3 length: 15 residues. V dropped 5 bases and J dropped 5; count of bases not matched to a gene: 8. The CDR3 region is CASSTTGWGTGELFF. Here the CDR3 DNA reads TGTGCCAGCAGTACGACAGGGTGGGGGACCGGGGAGCTGTTTTTT.

The chain recombines TRBV29-1 with TRBJ2-7; TRBD1 agrees at 11 bases. The trim removed 3 bases at V and 7 bases at J, leaving 8 bases unmatched. The CDR3 is 14 amino acids. Looked up from germline, CDR1 is SQVTM and CDR2 is ANQGSEA. The CDR3 nucleotides read TGCAGCGTTGAGAAAGGACAGGGGGCGAGGGAGCAGTACTTC. Its translation is CSVEKGQGAREQYF.

The chain couples TRBV11-2 to TRBJ1-3; weak D call: TRBD1 (6 bases). The CDR3 covers 16 residues. The germline V and J ends were trimmed by 5 bases and 4 bases, with 18 bases remaining between them. Germline values: CDR1 SGHAT, CDR2 FQNNGV. This CDR3 is CASSVHRVSEGNTIYF. DNA for the CDR3: TGTGCCAGCAGCGTTCACAGGGTATCTGAGGGAAACACCATATATTTT.

The V and J genes are TRBV7-3 and TRBJ2-1, with 11 bases that match TRBD2. V gave up 5 bases and J gave up 6 bases; unmatched junction bases: 9. This CDR3 is built from 16 residues. CDR1 and CDR2 (germline): SGHTA, FQGTGA. The CDR3 DNA sequence: TGTGCCAGCAGCCCGCCCGGAACTAGCGGGAGCAATGAGCAGTTCTTC. Amino acid sequence: CASSPPGTSGSNEQFF. Together with reference TRBV7-3 and TRBJ2-1, the CDR3 gives the full variable domain: GAGVSQTPSNKVTEKGKYVELRCDPISGHTALYWYRQSLGQGPEFLIYFQGTGAADDSGLPNDRFFAVRPEGSVSTLKIQRTERGDSAVYLCASSPPGTSGSNEQFFGPGTRLTVL.

The chain recombines TRBV7-6 with TRBJ2-5; TRBD1 is a possible D gene (5 bases). The J call may be wrong; the DNA end is better matched by TRBJ2-7. The length of the CDR3 is 14 residues. Germline V lookup: CDR1 SGHVS, CDR2 FNYEAQ. DNA for the CDR3: TGTGCCAGCAGCGGGGCTAGGAATCCCCACGAGCAGTACTTC. Protein sequence: CASSGARNPHEQYF.

The chain employs TRBV5-5 and TRBJ1-5; TRBD1 matches at 12 bases. The germline CDR1 and CDR2 sequences are SGHKS and YYEKEE (reference sequence). The V segment lost 7 bases and the J segment 9 bases; nucleotides outside the gene matches: 14. The CDR3 is made up of 16 amino acids. The CDR3 protein is CASAQDGTGGPGPQHF. The CDR3 nucleotides are TGTGCCAGCGCCCAAGACGGGACAGGGGGCCCTGGGCCCCAGCATTTT.

Notes on this clone: At the DNA level, this CDR3 is encoded by other sequences in the same sample as well. The chain has TRBV7-8 and TRBJ2-7, with TRBD1 matching over 8 bases. Germline lookup yields CDR1 SGHVS and CDR2 FQNEAQ. The CDR3 runs to 15 residues. Trimming took 3 bases from V and 1 from J; bases not matched to a gene: 5. CDR3 in amino acids: CASSLWGTGSYEQYF. As DNA, the CDR3 is TGTGCCAGCAGCTTGTGGGGGACAGGTTCCTACGAGCAGTACTTC.

V and J are TRBV2 and TRBJ2-7; 9 bases agree with TRBD2. From germline, CDR1 is SNHLY and CDR2 FYNNEI. Germline trimming cut 8 bases from V and 4 bases from J; bases unmatched to any gene: 12. This CDR3 has 15 amino acids. The CDR3 is CASAPSSGKTYEQYF. CDR3 DNA: TGTGCCAGCGCCCCCTCTAGCGGGAAAACGTACGAGCAGTACTTC.

CDR3 DNA: TGTGCCAGCAATTTGGACAGTCAGGGTTCACCCCTCCACTTT. Protein product: CASNLDSQGSPLHF. The V and J genes are TRBV6-5 and TRBJ1-6, with D perhaps TRBD1 (6 bases). This CDR3 is 14 amino acids long. From germline, CDR1 is MNHEY and CDR2 SVGAGI. V gave up 7 bases and J gave up 9 bases, with 16 bases separating them.

This clone has more than one count but fewer than ten. The chain combines TRBV2 with TRBJ2-7, with D tentatively TRBD2 (6 bases). V lost 4 bases and J 0 bases, leaving 19 bases between the germline ends. The CDR3 length is 17 residues. Germline V gene lookup returns CDR1 SNHLY and CDR2 FYNNEI. The CDR3 region is CASSGFTGTQSSYEQYF. The DNA for the CDR3 is TGTGCCAGCAGTGGTTTCACCGGGACTCAAAGCTCCTACGAGCAGTACTTC.

This chain links TRBV27 with TRBJ2-7; 14 nucleotides agree with TRBD2. After removal of 5 bases from V and 4 bases from J, the junction contained 13 bases not matched to a gene. Germline V lookup: CDR1 MNHEY, CDR2 SMNVEV (reference sequence). This CDR3 spans 18 amino acids. Here the CDR3 reads CASSLNGLAGGRIYEQYF. The CDR3 DNA reads as TGTGCCAGCAGTCTAAACGGACTAGCGGGAGGCAGAATATACGAGCAGTACTTC.

The J gene is TRBJ2-7, the V gene TRBV27; TRBD2 matches at 7 bases. Germline CDR1 MNHEY, CDR2 SMNVEV (reference sequence). The ends lost 7 bases at V and 3 bases at J; junction bases unmatched: 9. CDR3 length: 14 residues. The DNA for the CDR3 is TGTGCCAGCAAAATACTCGGGACTAACTACGAGCAGTACTTC. Amino acid sequence: CASKILGTNYEQYF.

This chain connects TRBV5-1 to TRBJ2-7; 9 bases line up with TRBD2. After removal of 4 bases from V and 6 bases from J, the junction contained 11 bases not matched to a gene. Germline CDR1 SGHRS, CDR2 YFSETQ. This CDR3 comprises 15 residues. CDR3 amino acids: CASSPDPGLASEQYF. The CDR3 DNA reads as TGCGCCAGCAGCCCGGACCCGGGACTAGCTTCCGAGCAGTACTTC.

The V and J genes are TRBV5-1 and TRBJ1-1; D unresolved. Trimming shortened V by 0 bases and J by 0 bases, and 9 bases separated the two germline ends. CDR1 and CDR2 from the germline V gene are SGHRS and YFSETQ. The CDR3 spans 15 residues. Written as DNA, the CDR3 is TGCGCCAGCAGCTTGGCGGAGACCCTGAACACTGAAGCTTTCTTT. Residues: CASSLAETLNTEAFF.

The rearrangement uses TRBV7-9 and TRBJ2-1; 10 nucleotides line up with TRBD2. The V gene end was trimmed by 2 bases and the J gene end by 6 bases; junction bases not matched to a gene: 4. The CDR3 sequence is 15 residues long. CDR1 SEHNR and CDR2 FQNEAQ come from the germline V gene (reference sequence). CDR3 in DNA: TGTGCCAGCAGCTTACTAGCGGGAGACCCCAATGAGCAGTTCTTC. Its translation is CASSLLAGDPNEQFF.

This chain links TRBV18 with TRBJ2-6; 10 positions agree with TRBD1. Germline V gene sequence: CDR1 KGHSH, CDR2 LQKENI. This CDR3 contains 17 residues. J gave up 0 bases and V 6 bases, and 5 bases lay outside the gene matches. The CDR3 protein is CASSQGQGSSGANVLTF. The CDR3 region has the DNA TGTGCCAGCTCCCAGGGACAGGGGAGCTCTGGGGCCAACGTCCTGACTTTC.

About this clone itself: Other DNA sequences of this sample code for an identical CDR3. The chain uses TRBV5-1 and TRBJ2-5; 8 nucleotides agree with TRBD1. The CDR3 extends over 15 amino acids. The V segment lost 0 bases and the J segment 4 bases; nucleotides outside the gene matches: 5. The V gene's germline CDR1 is SGHRS and CDR2 YFSETQ. The CDR3: CASSLDPGGRETQYF. CDR3 nucleotides: TGCGCCAGCAGCTTGGATCCAGGGGGCAGAGAGACCCAGTACTTC. Variable domain in full (rest from reference TRBV5-1 and TRBJ2-5): KAGVTQTPRYLIKTRGQQVTLSCSPISGHRSVSWYQQTPGQGLQFLFEYFSETQRNKGNFPGRFSGRQFSNSRSEMNVSTLELGDSALYLCASSLDPGGRETQYFGPGTRLLVL.

This clone has just a few counts. The chain uses TRBV4-1 and TRBJ2-4; no firm D call. The CDR3 runs to 15 residues. Germline assignment: CDR1 MGHRA and CDR2 YSYEKL. Between the trimmed V and J ends, which lost 6 bases and 0 bases, there was a span of 12 bases. The CDR3 DNA is TGCGCCAGCAGTCCCAGGCTCATAGCCAAAAACATTCAGTACTTC. Protein sequence: CASSPRLIAKNIQYF.

The rearrangement joins TRBV5-1 to TRBJ2-1, with 9 bases that match TRBD1. Germline CDR1 and CDR2: SGHRS and YFSETQ. There are 16 residues in the CDR3. V gave up 4 bases and J gave up 4 bases; unmatched junction bases: 9. DNA for the CDR3: TGCGCCAGCAGCCCCAACTTGGGGACAGGGTACAATGAGCAGTTCTTC. This codes for CASSPNLGTGYNEQFF.

The chain couples TRBV6-1 to TRBJ2-1; D remains unclear. V dropped 11 bases and J dropped 1 base, with 6 bases sitting between them. CDR1 MNHNS and CDR2 SASEGT come from the germline V gene. The CDR3 runs to 11 residues. CDR3 region: CASQSYNEQFF. CDR3 nucleotides: TGTGCCTCCCAGTCCTACAATGAGCAGTTCTTC.

This chain connects TRBV5-4 to TRBJ2-3; tentative D call: TRBD2 (5 bases). V lost 4 bases and J lost 2, with 11 bases in between. Germline-derived CDR1 and CDR2 are SGHNT and YYREEE (reference sequence). There are 14 residues in the CDR3. The CDR3 nucleotides read TGTGCCAGCAGCACTCCCGACTACACAGATACGCAGTATTTT. The encoded protein is CASSTPDYTDTQYF. Variable domain in full (rest from reference TRBV5-4 and TRBJ2-3): ETGVTQSPTHLIKTRGQQVTLRCSSQSGHNTVSWYQQALGQGPQFIFQYYREEENGRGNFPPRFSGLQFPNYSSELNVNALELDDSALYLCASSTPDYTDTQYFGPGTRLTVL.

V usage is TRBV4-1 and J usage is TRBJ2-7; 8 bases match TRBD1. Germline CDR1 is MGHRA and CDR2 is YSYEKL. This CDR3 has 14 residues. V shed 4 bases, J shed 9 bases, and the junction held 11 bases outside the gene matches. This CDR3 reads CASSRYSTGAGQYF. DNA for the CDR3: TGCGCCAGCAGCCGATACTCGACAGGGGCCGGGCAGTACTTC.

The chain joins TRBV5-1 to TRBJ2-7, with D maybe TRBD2 (5 bases). This CDR3 is 15 amino acids long. Deletions cut 0 bases from V and 0 bases from J, with 10 bases between. CDR1 is SGHRS, CDR2 YFSETQ, per germline. Here the CDR3 DNA reads TGCGCCAGCAGCTTGGCCGCGGGCAGCTCCTACGAGCAGTACTTC. It encodes CASSLAAGSSYEQYF.

The gene calls are TRBV2 and TRBJ2-1, with a weak D call TRBD2 (5 bases). Germline lookup yields CDR1 SNHLY and CDR2 FYNNEI. The CDR3 contains 13 residues. V lost 7 bases to trimming and J lost 5 bases, with 12 bases between them. CDR3 DNA: TGTGCCAGCATCCAGCGGAGTGACAATGAGCAGTTCTTC. This encodes CASIQRSDNEQFF.

The chain links TRBV27 to TRBJ2-7, with 9 bases that match TRBD1. The CDR3 is 14 amino acids. Unmatched junction bases numbered 2, after V lost 4 bases and J lost 1 base. Looked up from germline, CDR1 is MNHEY and CDR2 is SMNVEV (reference sequence). Here the CDR3 reads CASSWGQGSYEQYF. CDR3 DNA: TGTGCCAGCAGTTGGGGACAGGGTTCCTACGAGCAGTACTTC.